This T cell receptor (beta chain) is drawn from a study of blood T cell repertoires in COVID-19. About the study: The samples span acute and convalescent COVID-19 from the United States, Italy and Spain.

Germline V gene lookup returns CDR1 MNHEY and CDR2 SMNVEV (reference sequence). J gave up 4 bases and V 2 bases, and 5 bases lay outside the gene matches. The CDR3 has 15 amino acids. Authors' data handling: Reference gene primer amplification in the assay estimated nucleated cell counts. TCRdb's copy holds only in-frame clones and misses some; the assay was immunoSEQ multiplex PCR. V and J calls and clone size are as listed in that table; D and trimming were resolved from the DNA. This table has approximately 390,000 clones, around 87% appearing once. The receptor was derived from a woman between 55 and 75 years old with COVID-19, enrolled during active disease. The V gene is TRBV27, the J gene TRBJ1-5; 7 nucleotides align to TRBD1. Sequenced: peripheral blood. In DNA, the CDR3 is TGTGCCAGCAGTTTAACGACAGGGCCTAATCAGCCCCAGCATTTT. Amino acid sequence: CASSLTTGPNQPQHF.